This note documents a single T cell receptor (beta chain) sequence. CDR3 length: 16 amino acids. Trimming at V came to 0 bases and at J to 1 base, leaving 3 bases not matched to a gene. In germline, CDR1 is LNHDA, CDR2 SQIVND (reference sequence). This sample was taken from a study of blood T cell repertoires in COVID-19. Study-level information: Some COVID-19 samples were acute and others convalescent; all came from the United States, Italy and Spain. PBMCs, B-cell-depleted T cells, or T cells were the source of the cDNA or gDNA that made up the material.

The repertoire was sequenced with immunoSEQ multiplex PCR; TCRdb's copy has only in-frame clones and lacks some. In the table there are fewer than 350,000 clones, around 90% of which are singletons. The receptor was isolated from a woman aged 30 to 39 with COVID-19, enrolled during active disease. This chain uses TRBV19 with TRBJ1-1; 9 positions agree with TRBD1. Material: peripheral blood. DNA for the CDR3: TGTGCCAGTAGTATAGAACGGGACAGGGCGAACACTGAAGCTTTCTTT. It translates to CASSIERDRANTEAFF.